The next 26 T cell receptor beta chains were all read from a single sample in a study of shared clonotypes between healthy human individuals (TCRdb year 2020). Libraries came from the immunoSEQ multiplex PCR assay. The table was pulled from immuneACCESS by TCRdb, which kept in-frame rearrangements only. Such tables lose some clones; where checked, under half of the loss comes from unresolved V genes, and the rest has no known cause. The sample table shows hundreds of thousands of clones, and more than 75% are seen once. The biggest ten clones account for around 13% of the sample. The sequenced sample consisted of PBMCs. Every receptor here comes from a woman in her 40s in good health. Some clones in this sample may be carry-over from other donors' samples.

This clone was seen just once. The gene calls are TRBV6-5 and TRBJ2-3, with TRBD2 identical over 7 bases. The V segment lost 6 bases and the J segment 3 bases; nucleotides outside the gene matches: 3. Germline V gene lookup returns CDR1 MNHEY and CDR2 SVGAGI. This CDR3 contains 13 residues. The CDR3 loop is CASRGLETDTQYF. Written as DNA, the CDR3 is TGTGCCAGCAGAGGACTAGAAACAGATACGCAGTATTTT.

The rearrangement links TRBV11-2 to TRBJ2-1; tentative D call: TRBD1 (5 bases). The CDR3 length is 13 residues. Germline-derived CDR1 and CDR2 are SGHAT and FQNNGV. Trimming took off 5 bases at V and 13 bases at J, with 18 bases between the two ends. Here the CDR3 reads CASSLGTLGVQFF. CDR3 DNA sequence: TGTGCCAGCAGCCTAGGTACGTTAGGGGTTCAGTTCTTC.

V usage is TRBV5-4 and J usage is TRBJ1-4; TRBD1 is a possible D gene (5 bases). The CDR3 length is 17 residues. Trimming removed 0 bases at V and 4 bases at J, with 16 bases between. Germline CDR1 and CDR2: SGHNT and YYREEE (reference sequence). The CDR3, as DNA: TGTGCCAGCAGCTTGGAGGGCCGGCCAGGGAGTAATGAAAAACTGTTTTTT. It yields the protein CASSLEGRPGSNEKLFF.

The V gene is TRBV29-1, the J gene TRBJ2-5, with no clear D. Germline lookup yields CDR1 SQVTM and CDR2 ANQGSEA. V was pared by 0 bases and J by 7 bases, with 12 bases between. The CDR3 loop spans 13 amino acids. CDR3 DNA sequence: TGCAGCGTTGAAGAGGGTACGTCGGGGACCCAGTACTTC. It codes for CSVEEGTSGTQYF.

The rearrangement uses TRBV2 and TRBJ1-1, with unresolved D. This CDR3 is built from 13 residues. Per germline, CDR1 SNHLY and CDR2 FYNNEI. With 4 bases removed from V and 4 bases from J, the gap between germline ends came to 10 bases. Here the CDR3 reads CASSGASGTEAFF. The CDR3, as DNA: TGTGCCAGCAGTGGAGCATCCGGCACTGAAGCTTTCTTT.

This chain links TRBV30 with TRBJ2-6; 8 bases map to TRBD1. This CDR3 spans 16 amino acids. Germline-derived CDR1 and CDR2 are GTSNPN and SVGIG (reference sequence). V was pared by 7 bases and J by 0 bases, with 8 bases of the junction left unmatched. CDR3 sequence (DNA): TGTGCCTCCCCAGGGGGCGGAAGCTCTGGGGCCAACGTCCTGACTTTC. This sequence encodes CASPGGGSSGANVLTF.

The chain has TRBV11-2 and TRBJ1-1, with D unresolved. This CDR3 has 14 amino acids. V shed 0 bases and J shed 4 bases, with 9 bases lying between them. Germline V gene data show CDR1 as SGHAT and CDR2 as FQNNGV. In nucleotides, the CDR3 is TGTGCCAGCAGCTTAGATGGCCCGAGCACTGAAGCTTTCTTT. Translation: CASSLDGPSTEAFF.

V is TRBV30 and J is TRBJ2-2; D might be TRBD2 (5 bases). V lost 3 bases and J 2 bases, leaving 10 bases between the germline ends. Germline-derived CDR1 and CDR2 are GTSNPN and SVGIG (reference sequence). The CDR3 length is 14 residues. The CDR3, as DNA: TGTGCCTGGAGGGGAGATCGAAACACCGGGGAGCTGTTTTTT. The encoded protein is CAWRGDRNTGELFF.

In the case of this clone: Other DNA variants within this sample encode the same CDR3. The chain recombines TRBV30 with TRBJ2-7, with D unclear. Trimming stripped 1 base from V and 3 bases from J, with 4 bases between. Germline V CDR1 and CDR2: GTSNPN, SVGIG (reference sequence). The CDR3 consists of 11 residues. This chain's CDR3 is CAWSEGYEQYF. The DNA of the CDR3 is TGTGCCTGGAGTGAAGGCTACGAGCAGTACTTC.

As DNA, the CDR3 is TGTGCCAGCAGCTTGGGACAGAGCGCTGGAAACACCATATATTTT. Protein sequence: CASSLGQSAGNTIYF. This chain connects TRBV28 to TRBJ1-3, with 7 bases matching TRBD1. Germline V gene lookup returns CDR1 MDHEN and CDR2 SYDVKM. V trimming: 6 bases; J trimming: 2 bases; junction bases outside the gene matches: 7. CDR3 length equals 15 residues.

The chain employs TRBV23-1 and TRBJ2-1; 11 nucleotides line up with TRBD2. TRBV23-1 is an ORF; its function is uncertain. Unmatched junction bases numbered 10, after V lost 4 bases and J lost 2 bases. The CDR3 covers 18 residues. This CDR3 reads CASSPGGTSGRAYNEQFF. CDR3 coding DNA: TGCGCCAGCAGTCCTGGGGGGACTAGCGGACGGGCCTACAATGAGCAGTTCTTC.

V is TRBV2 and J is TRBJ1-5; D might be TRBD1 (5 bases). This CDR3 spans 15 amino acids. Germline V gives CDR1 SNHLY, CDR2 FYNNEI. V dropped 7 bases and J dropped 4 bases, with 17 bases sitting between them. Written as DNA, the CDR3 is TGTGCCAGCAAAAAGGGCAGGGTGGAAAATCAGCCCCAGCATTTT. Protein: CASKKGRVENQPQHF.

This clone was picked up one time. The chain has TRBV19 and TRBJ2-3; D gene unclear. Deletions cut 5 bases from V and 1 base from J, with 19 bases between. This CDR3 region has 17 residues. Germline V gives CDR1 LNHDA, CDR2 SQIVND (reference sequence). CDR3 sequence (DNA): TGTGCCAGTAGTTCCTTTCTACCCAGGTTGGGCACAGATACGCAGTATTTT. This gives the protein CASSSFLPRLGTDTQYF.

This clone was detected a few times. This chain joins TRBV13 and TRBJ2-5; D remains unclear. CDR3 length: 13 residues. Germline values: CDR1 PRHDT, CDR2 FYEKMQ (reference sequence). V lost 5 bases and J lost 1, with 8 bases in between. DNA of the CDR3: TGTGCCAGCAGCGTAAAAGTCCAAGAGACCCAGTACTTC. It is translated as CASSVKVQETQYF.

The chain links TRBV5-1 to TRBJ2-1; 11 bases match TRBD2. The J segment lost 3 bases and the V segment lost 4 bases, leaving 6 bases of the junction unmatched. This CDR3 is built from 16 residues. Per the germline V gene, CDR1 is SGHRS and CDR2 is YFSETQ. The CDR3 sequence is CASSAGLADHYNEQFF. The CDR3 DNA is TGCGCCAGCAGCGCGGGACTAGCGGATCACTACAATGAGCAGTTCTTC.

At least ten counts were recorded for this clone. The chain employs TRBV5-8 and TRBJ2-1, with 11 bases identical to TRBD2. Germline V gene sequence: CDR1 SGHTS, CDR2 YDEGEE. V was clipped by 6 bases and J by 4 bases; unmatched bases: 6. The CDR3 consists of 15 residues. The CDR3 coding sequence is TGTGCCAGCACCCCCCGACTAGCGGGATACAATGAGCAGTTCTTC. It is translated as CASTPRLAGYNEQFF.

The CDR3 reads CASSQSLAVGEQPQHF. The CDR3 coding sequence is TGCGCCAGCAGCCAATCATTAGCGGTGGGAGAGCAGCCCCAGCATTTT. V is TRBV4-1 and J is TRBJ1-5; D call uncertain. From germline, CDR1 is MGHRA and CDR2 YSYEKL. This CDR3 spans 16 amino acids. V was clipped by 2 bases and J by 7 bases, with 18 bases between them.

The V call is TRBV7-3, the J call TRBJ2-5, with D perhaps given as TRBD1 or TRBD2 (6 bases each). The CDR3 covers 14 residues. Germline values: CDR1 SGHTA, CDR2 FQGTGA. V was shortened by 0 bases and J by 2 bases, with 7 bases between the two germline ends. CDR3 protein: CASSLTGGQETQYF. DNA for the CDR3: TGTGCCAGCAGCTTAACAGGGGGGCAAGAGACCCAGTACTTC.

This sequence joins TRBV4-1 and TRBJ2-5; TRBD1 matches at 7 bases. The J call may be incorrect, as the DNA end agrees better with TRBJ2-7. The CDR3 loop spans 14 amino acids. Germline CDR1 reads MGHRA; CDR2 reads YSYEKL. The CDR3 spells CASSPGPGGNEQYF. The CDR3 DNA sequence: TGCGCCAGCAGCCCCGGACCAGGGGGTAACGAGCAGTACTTC.

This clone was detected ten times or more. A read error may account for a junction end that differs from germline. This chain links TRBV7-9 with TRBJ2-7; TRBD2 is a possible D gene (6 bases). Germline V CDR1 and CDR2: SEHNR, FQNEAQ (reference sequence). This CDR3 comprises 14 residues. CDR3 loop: CASSQFAGPYEQYF. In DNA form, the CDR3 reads TGCGCCAGCAGCCAATTTGCGGGGCCCTACGAGCAGTACTTC.

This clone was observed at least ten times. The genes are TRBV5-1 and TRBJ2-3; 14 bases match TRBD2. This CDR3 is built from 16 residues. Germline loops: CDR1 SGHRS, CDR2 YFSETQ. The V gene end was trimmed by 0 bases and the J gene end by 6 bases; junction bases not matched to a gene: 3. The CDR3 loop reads CASSLGLAGGPDTQYF. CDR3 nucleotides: TGCGCCAGCAGCTTGGGACTAGCGGGAGGGCCGGATACGCAGTATTTT.

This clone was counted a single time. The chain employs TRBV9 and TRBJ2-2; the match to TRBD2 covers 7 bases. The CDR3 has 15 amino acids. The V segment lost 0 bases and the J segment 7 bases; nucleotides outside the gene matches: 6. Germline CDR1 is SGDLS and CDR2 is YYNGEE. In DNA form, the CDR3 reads TGTGCCAGCAGCGTAGGGGCTACGGGAGGCGGGGAGCTGTTTTTT. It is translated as CASSVGATGGGELFF. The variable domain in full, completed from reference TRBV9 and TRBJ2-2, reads DSGVTQTPKHLITATGQRVTLRCSPRSGDLSVYWYQQSLDQGLQFLIQYYNGEERAKGNILERFSAQQFPDLHSELNLSSLELGDSALYFCASSVGATGGGELFFGEGSRLTVL.

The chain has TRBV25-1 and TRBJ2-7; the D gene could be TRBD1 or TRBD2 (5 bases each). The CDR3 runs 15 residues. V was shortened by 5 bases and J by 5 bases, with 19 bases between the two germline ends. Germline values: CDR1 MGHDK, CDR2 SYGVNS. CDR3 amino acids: CASSNPMGVYDEQYF. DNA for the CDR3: TGTGCCAGCAGTAATCCCATGGGGGTTTACGACGAGCAGTACTTC.

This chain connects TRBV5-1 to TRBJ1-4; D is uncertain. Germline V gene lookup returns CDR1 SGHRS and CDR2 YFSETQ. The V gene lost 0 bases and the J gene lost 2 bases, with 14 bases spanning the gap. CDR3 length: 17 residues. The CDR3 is CASSLGQRVSTNEKLFF. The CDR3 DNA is TGCGCCAGCAGCTTGGGGCAGAGGGTCTCGACTAATGAAAAACTGTTTTTT.

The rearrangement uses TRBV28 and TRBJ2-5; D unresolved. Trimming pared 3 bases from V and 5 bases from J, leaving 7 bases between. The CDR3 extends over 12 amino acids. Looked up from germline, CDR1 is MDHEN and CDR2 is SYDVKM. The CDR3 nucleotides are TGTGCCAGCAGTTTCACATGGGAGACCCAGTACTTC. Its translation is CASSFTWETQYF. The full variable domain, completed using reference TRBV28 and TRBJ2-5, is DVKVTQSSRYLVKRTGEKVFLECVQDMDHENMFWYRQDPGLGLRLIYFSYDVKMKEKGDIPEGYSVSREKKERFSLILESASTNQTSMYLCASSFTWETQYFGPGTRLLVL.

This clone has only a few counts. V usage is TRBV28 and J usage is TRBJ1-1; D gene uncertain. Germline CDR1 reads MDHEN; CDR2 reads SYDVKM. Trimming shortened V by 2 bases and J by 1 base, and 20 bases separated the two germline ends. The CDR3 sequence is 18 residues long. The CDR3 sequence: CASSLPPYQSGRNTEAFF. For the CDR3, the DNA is TGTGCCAGCAGTTTACCTCCCTACCAATCCGGACGGAACACTGAAGCTTTCTTT.